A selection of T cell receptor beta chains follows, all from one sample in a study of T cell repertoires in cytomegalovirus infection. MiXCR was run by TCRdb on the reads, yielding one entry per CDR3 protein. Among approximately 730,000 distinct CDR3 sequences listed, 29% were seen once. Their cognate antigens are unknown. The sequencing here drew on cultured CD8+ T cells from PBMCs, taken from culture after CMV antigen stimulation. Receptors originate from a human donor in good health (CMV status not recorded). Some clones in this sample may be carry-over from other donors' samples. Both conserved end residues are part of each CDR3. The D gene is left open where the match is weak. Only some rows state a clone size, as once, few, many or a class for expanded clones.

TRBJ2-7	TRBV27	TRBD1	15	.	CASSPGQGFVYEQYF	TGTGCCAGCAGTCCTGGACAGGGGTTTGTCTACGAGCAGTACTTC
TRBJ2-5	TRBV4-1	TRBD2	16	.	CASSQWGTSGEETQYF	TGCGCCAGCAGCCAGTGGGGGACTAGCGGGGAAGAGACCCAGTACTTC
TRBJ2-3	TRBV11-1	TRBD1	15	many	CASSLEGASGDTQYF	TGTGCCAGCAGCTTAGAGGGGGCATCGGGAGATACGCAGTATTTT
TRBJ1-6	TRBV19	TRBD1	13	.	CASKTGGSSPLHF	TGTGCCAGTAAGACAGGGGGTAGTTCACCCCTCCACTTT
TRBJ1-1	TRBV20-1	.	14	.	CSARDGQGNTEAFF	TGCAGTGCTAGAGACGGGCAGGGCAACACTGAAGCTTTCTTT
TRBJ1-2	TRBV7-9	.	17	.	CASVIKGDTGEFSGYTF	TGTGCCAGCGTCATAAAAGGGGACACCGGAGAATTTAGCGGCTACACCTTC
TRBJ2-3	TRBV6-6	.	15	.	CASSYPGSSTDTQYF	TGTGCCAGCAGTTACCCCGGATCTAGCACAGATACGCAGTATTTT
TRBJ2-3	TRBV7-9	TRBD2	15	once	CASSSLGGMTDTQYF	TGTGCCAGCAGCTCCCTGGGGGGGATGACAGATACGCAGTATTTT
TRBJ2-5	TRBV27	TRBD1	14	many	CASSSRGQQVTQYF	TGTGCCAGCAGTTCACGGGGACAGCAAGTGACCCAGTACTTC
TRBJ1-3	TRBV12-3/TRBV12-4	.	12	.	CASRENRVHCYF	TGTGCCAGCAGGGAAAACCGGGTCCATTGCTATTTT
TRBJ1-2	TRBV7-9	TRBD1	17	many	CASSLSIETGGSYGYTF	TGTGCCAGCAGCTTGAGCATTGAGACAGGGGGAAGCTATGGCTACACCTTC
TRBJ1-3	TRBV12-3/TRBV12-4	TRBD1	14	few	CASSHRGPGNTIYF	TGTGCCAGCAGTCACAGGGGCCCTGGAAACACCATATATTTT
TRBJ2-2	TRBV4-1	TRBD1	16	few	CASSPRTGDGTGELFF	TGCGCCAGCAGCCCCCGCACAGGGGATGGCACCGGGGAGCTGTTTTTT
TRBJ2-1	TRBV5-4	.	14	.	CASSLGGANEGQFF	TGTGCCAGCAGCTTGGGCGGGGCCAATGAAGGGCAGTTCTTC
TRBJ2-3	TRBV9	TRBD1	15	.	CASSGTGFSTDTQYF	TGTGCCAGCAGCGGGACAGGCTTTAGCACAGATACGCAGTATTTT
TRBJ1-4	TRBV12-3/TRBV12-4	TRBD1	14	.	CASRTGGANEKLFF	TGTGCCAGCAGGACAGGGGGCGCGAACGAAAAACTGTTTTTT
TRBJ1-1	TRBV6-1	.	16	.	CASSEYVGRSNTEAFF	TGTGCCAGCAGTGAATATGTCGGCAGGTCGAACACTGAAGCTTTCTTT
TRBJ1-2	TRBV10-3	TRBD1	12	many	CAIRDSPYGYTF	TGTGCCATTAGGGACAGCCCCTATGGCTACACCTTC
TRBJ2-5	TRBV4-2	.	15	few	CASSPENRVGETQYF	TGTGCCAGCAGCCCAGAGAACAGGGTGGGAGAGACCCAGTACTTC
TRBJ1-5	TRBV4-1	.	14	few	CASSQDRTNQPQHF	TGCGCCAGCAGCCAAGATCGAACCAATCAGCCCCAGCATTTT
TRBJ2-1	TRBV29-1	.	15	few	CSVEGGDISYNEQFF	TGCAGCGTTGAAGGGGGGGATATCTCCTACAATGAGCAGTTCTTC
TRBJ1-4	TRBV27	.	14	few	CASRRARFKEKLFF	TGTGCCAGCAGGAGGGCCCGCTTTAAAGAAAAACTGTTTTTT
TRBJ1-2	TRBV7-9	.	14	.	CASSLRGTSVGYTF	TGTGCCAGCAGCTTGAGAGGGACCAGTGTTGGCTACACCTTC
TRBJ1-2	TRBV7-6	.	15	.	CASSFIEGPNYGYTF	TGTGCCAGCAGCTTCATTGAGGGGCCTAACTATGGCTACACCTTC
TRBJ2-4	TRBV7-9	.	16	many	CASSLAPRGGKNIQYF	TGTGCCAGCAGCTTAGCGCCGAGAGGGGGTAAAAACATTCAGTACTTC
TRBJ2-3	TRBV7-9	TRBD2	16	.	CASSIGTSPPRNTQYF	TGTGCCAGCAGCATCGGGACTAGCCCACCTCGGAATACGCAGTATTTT